A selection of T cell receptor beta chains follows, all from one sample in a study of blood T cell repertoires in COVID-19. Profiling relied on immunoSEQ multiplex PCR, and the TCRdb table lists in-frame clones only, not all of them. Here the sample spans roughly 280,000 clones, more than 85% being singletons. The sample consisted of PBMCs or T cells enriched from blood (not recorded which). The receptors were gathered from a middle-aged man who had been exposed to COVID-19. The CDR3 runs from the conserved cysteine through the conserved F or W. Fields, in order: clone size, D gene, V gene, J gene, CDR3 protein, CDR3 DNA. A D gene is named only where the DNA matches it firmly. Rows give clone size only sometimes, using once, few, many, or a class for an expanded clone.

size: -; D: TRBD1; V: TRBV5-1; J: TRBJ1-2; CDR3: CASSLVQGGDYGYTF; DNA: TGCGCCAGCAGCTTGGTACAGGGGGGCGACTATGGCTACACCTTC
size: -; D: -; V: TRBV15; J: TRBJ1-4; CDR3: CATSRSYSRTNEKLFF; DNA: TGTGCCACCAGCAGGTCGTACAGTAGAACTAATGAAAAACTGTTTTTT
size: -; D: TRBD1; V: TRBV7-3; J: TRBJ2-7; CDR3: CASSWGQGSYEQYF; DNA: TGTGCCAGCAGCTGGGGACAGGGGAGCTACGAGCAGTACTTC
size: -; D: -; V: TRBV6-5; J: TRBJ1-3; CDR3: CASHRASGNTIYF; DNA: TGTGCCAGCCACAGGGCCTCTGGAAACACCATATATTTT
size: -; D: TRBD1; V: TRBV18; J: TRBJ2-7; CDR3: CASSPTGTDYEQYF; DNA: TGTGCCAGCTCACCAACCGGGACAGACTACGAGCAGTACTTC
size: -; D: -; V: TRBV27; J: TRBJ2-7; CDR3: CASRRTMDYEQYF; DNA: TGTGCCAGCAGACGGACAATGGACTACGAGCAGTACTTC
size: -; D: TRBD2; V: TRBV3-1/TRBV3-2; J: TRBJ2-5; CDR3: CASSQWEGIGVETQYF; DNA: TGTGCCAGCAGCCAATGGGAGGGGATAGGTGTGGAGACCCAGTACTTC
size: -; D: -; V: TRBV3-1/TRBV3-2; J: TRBJ2-3; CDR3: CASSRFRDTQYF; DNA: TGTGCCAGCAGCCGATTTAGAGATACGCAGTATTTT
size: -; D: -; V: TRBV9; J: TRBJ1-4; CDR3: CASSVAGIANEKLFF; DNA: TGTGCCAGCAGCGTAGCAGGCATAGCTAATGAAAAACTGTTTTTT
size: -; D: TRBD1; V: TRBV5-1; J: TRBJ1-2; CDR3: CASSFPGQGVNGYTF; DNA: TGCGCCAGCAGTTTTCCGGGACAGGGGGTCAATGGCTACACCTTC
size: -; D: -; V: TRBV9; J: TRBJ1-2; CDR3: CASSTQNRANYGYTF; DNA: TGTGCCAGCAGCACTCAAAACAGGGCGAACTATGGCTACACCTTC
size: -; D: -; V: TRBV21-1; J: TRBJ1-5; CDR3: CASTTTPQGISGNQPQHF; DNA: TGTGCCAGCACCACTACCCCCCAGGGGATCAGTGGCAATCAGCCCCAGCATTTT
size: -; D: -; V: TRBV4-3; J: TRBJ1-5; CDR3: CASSQGLQGFNQPQHF; DNA: TGCGCCAGCAGCCAGGGACTCCAGGGTTTCAATCAGCCCCAGCATTTT
size: -; D: TRBD1; V: TRBV9; J: TRBJ2-7; CDR3: CASSAGQGLYEQYF; DNA: TGTGCCAGCAGCGCCGGACAGGGACTCTACGAGCAGTACTTC
size: -; D: -; V: TRBV19; J: TRBJ1-1; CDR3: CASSIGETTEAFF; DNA: TGTGCCAGTAGTATCGGGGAAACCACTGAAGCTTTCTTT
size: once; D: -; V: TRBV4-1; J: TRBJ1-5; CDR3: CASSQGHYSNQPQHF; DNA: TGCGCCAGCAGCCAAGGGCATTATAGCAATCAGCCCCAGCATTTT
size: -; D: -; V: TRBV19; J: TRBJ2-1; CDR3: CASSFTGNEQFF; DNA: TGTGCCAGTAGCTTCACAGGAAATGAGCAGTTCTTC
size: -; D: -; V: TRBV28; J: TRBJ1-1; CDR3: CASKGQGHEAFF; DNA: TGTGCCAGCAAAGGGCAGGGCCACGAAGCTTTCTTT
size: -; D: -; V: TRBV24-1; J: TRBJ2-4; CDR3: CATSDGTFEAKNIQYF; DNA: TGTGCCACCAGTGATGGGACATTTGAAGCCAAAAACATTCAGTACTTC
size: once; D: -; V: TRBV29-1; J: TRBJ2-5; CDR3: CSTRKDTQETQYF; DNA: TGCAGCACCCGTAAGGACACACAAGAGACCCAGTACTTC
size: -; D: -; V: TRBV4-3; J: TRBJ2-1; CDR3: CASSQVGGGPNNEQFF; DNA: TGCGCCAGCAGCCAAGTAGGGGGAGGGCCCAACAATGAGCAGTTCTTC
size: -; D: -; V: TRBV7-9; J: TRBJ1-5; CDR3: CASSLAAEEPQHF; DNA: TGTGCCAGCAGCTTAGCGGCAGAGGAGCCCCAGCATTTT
size: -; D: -; V: TRBV7-2; J: TRBJ1-5; CDR3: CASSLGRNNQPQHF; DNA: TGTGCCAGCAGCTTAGGGAGAAACAATCAGCCCCAGCATTTT
size: -; D: -; V: TRBV7-2; J: TRBJ1-5; CDR3: CASSLFDGVNQPQHF; DNA: TGTGCCAGCAGCTTATTTGACGGGGTAAACCAGCCCCAGCATTTT
size: -; D: TRBD2; V: TRBV10-3; J: TRBJ2-3; CDR3: CAISDGTSGITDTQYF; DNA: TGTGCCATCAGTGATGGGACTAGCGGAATCACAGATACGCAGTATTTT
size: -; D: TRBD1; V: TRBV7-9; J: TRBJ1-6; CDR3: CASSLGDRPLHF; DNA: TGTGCCAGCAGCTTAGGGGACAGACCCCTCCACTTT
size: -; D: TRBD2; V: TRBV13; J: TRBJ2-2; CDR3: CASSSPRGRTSGTTGELFF; DNA: TGTGCCAGCAGCTCCCCTAGGGGGAGGACTAGCGGGACCACCGGGGAGCTGTTTTTT
size: few; D: -; V: TRBV7-9; J: TRBJ2-1; CDR3: CASSLGDEQFF; DNA: TGTGCCAGCAGCTTGGGAGATGAGCAGTTCTTC
size: -; D: TRBD2; V: TRBV5-1; J: TRBJ2-1; CDR3: CASSLAGTSGTEGLQFF; DNA: TGCGCCAGCAGCTTGGCCGGGACTAGCGGGACCGAGGGCCTGCAGTTCTTC
size: -; D: -; V: TRBV7-2; J: TRBJ1-2; CDR3: CASSLDRLTNYGYTF; DNA: TGTGCCAGCAGCTTAGACAGGCTTACTAACTATGGCTACACCTTC
size: -; D: -; V: TRBV10-3; J: TRBJ2-7; CDR3: CAINVALGHEQYF; DNA: TGTGCCATCAACGTAGCCTTAGGCCACGAGCAGTACTTC
size: -; D: TRBD1; V: TRBV2; J: TRBJ1-3; CDR3: CASSPLQGEANTIYF; DNA: TGTGCCAGCAGTCCTTTACAGGGGGAGGCAAACACCATATATTTT
size: -; D: -; V: TRBV21-1; J: TRBJ2-1; CDR3: CDTAGGSGNEQFF; DNA: TGTGATACGGCGGGAGGGTCAGGGAATGAGCAGTTCTTC
size: -; D: -; V: TRBV10-3; J: TRBJ2-3; CDR3: CAISDPEIRLTRTDTQYF; DNA: TGTGCCATCAGTGACCCTGAAATTCGACTAACACGGACAGATACGCAGTATTTT
size: -; D: -; V: TRBV24-1; J: TRBJ2-6; CDR3: CATSDGKQGEHSGANVLTF; DNA: TGTGCCACCAGTGACGGAAAACAGGGTGAACACTCTGGGGCCAACGTCCTGACTTTC
size: -; D: -; V: TRBV28; J: TRBJ1-4; CDR3: CASSLGRREKLFF; DNA: TGTGCCAGCAGTTTGGGCCGGAGGGAAAAACTGTTTTTT
size: -; D: TRBD1; V: TRBV9; J: TRBJ1-1; CDR3: CASSVGEGTGNTEAFF; DNA: TGTGCCAGCAGCGTAGGTGAGGGGACAGGAAACACTGAAGCTTTCTTT
size: -; D: -; V: TRBV7-9; J: TRBJ1-4; CDR3: CASSFNGEKLFF; DNA: TGTGCCAGCAGCTTTAACGGTGAAAAACTGTTTTTT
size: -; D: -; V: TRBV27; J: TRBJ2-5; CDR3: CASSFLLSETQYF; DNA: TGTGCCAGCAGTTTTCTGTTGTCGGAGACCCAGTACTTC
size: -; D: TRBD2; V: TRBV27; J: TRBJ2-5; CDR3: CASSLAGGLMETQYF; DNA: TGTGCCAGCAGTCTAGCGGGAGGTTTGATGGAGACCCAGTACTTC
size: -; D: TRBD1; V: TRBV11-3; J: TRBJ1-4; CDR3: CASSSHRTGFNEKLFF; DNA: TGTGCCAGCAGCTCACATCGGACAGGGTTTAATGAAAAACTGTTTTTT
size: -; D: -; V: TRBV5-1; J: TRBJ2-6; CDR3: CASSLQASGANVLTF; DNA: TGCGCCAGCAGCTTACAGGCGTCTGGGGCCAACGTCCTGACTTTC
size: -; D: TRBD2; V: TRBV9; J: TRBJ2-7; CDR3: CASSEGERETKPYEQYF; DNA: TGTGCCAGCAGCGAGGGGGAGCGGGAGACTAAGCCTTACGAGCAGTACTTC
size: -; D: TRBD2; V: TRBV19; J: TRBJ2-1; CDR3: CASSISGSVANEQFF; DNA: TGTGCCAGTAGTATTAGCGGGAGTGTGGCCAATGAGCAGTTCTTC
size: once; D: -; V: TRBV7-9; J: TRBJ1-2; CDR3: CASSGGTEVYGYTF; DNA: TGTGCCAGCAGCGGGGGGACGGAAGTCTATGGCTACACCTTC
size: -; D: TRBD1; V: TRBV13; J: TRBJ1-5; CDR3: CASSRRGTGANQPQHF; DNA: TGTGCCAGCAGCCGCAGGGGGACCGGGGCCAATCAGCCCCAGCATTTT
size: once; D: TRBD2; V: TRBV2; J: TRBJ2-2; CDR3: CASSVRTVGGGELFF; DNA: TGTGCCAGCAGTGTCAGAACCGTGGGAGGGGGGGAGCTGTTTTTT
size: -; D: TRBD2; V: TRBV4-2; J: TRBJ2-7; CDR3: CASSQDRTGTSEYEQYF; DNA: TGTGCCAGCAGCCAAGACCGCACCGGGACTAGCGAGTACGAGCAGTACTTC
size: few; D: TRBD1; V: TRBV4-2; J: TRBJ1-1; CDR3: CASSHVDRGNTEAFF; DNA: TGTGCCAGCAGCCATGTGGACAGGGGGAACACTGAAGCTTTCTTT
size: -; D: -; V: TRBV7-9; J: TRBJ1-1; CDR3: CASSYGRDEAFF; DNA: TGTGCCAGCAGCTACGGCAGGGATGAAGCTTTCTTT
size: few; D: -; V: TRBV7-3; J: TRBJ2-7; CDR3: CASSLLVPEQYF; DNA: TGTGCCAGCAGCTTATTAGTTCCCGAGCAGTACTTC
size: -; D: -; V: TRBV5-3; J: TRBJ2-7; CDR3: CARSLEGGSSYEQYF; DNA: TGTGCCAGAAGCTTGGAAGGTGGGAGCTCCTACGAGCAGTACTTC